A selection of T cell receptor beta chains follows, all from one sample in a study of blood T cell repertoires in COVID-19. Data came from immunoSEQ multiplex PCR; TCRdb stores just in-frame clones and leaves some out. The data contain 300,000 to 350,000 clones, around 90% of them seen just once; the ten biggest clones take up approximately 6.8%. Source material: peripheral blood. These receptors were taken from a woman aged 25-40 years with COVID-19, enrolled during active disease. The CDR3 runs from the conserved cysteine through the conserved F or W. D genes are given only for firm matches. A row's size may be missing; if present it is once, few, many or a size class.

v_call: TRBV5-5
clone_size: once
d_call: TRBD2
j_call: TRBJ2-1
cdr3_nt: TGTGCCAGCAGCCGGGTAGCGGGAGAATTGACATACAATGAGCAGTTCTTC
cdr3_aa: CASSRVAGELTYNEQFF

v_call: TRBV4-1
clone_size: -
d_call: -
j_call: TRBJ2-7
cdr3_nt: TGCGCCAGCAGCCAACGGACTGGCGGGGGCTTCCACGAGCAGTACTTC
cdr3_aa: CASSQRTGGGFHEQYF

v_call: TRBV7-8
clone_size: once
d_call: -
j_call: TRBJ2-7
cdr3_nt: TGTGCCAGCAGCTTAGCCACCAAGGGGGACGAGCAGTACTTC
cdr3_aa: CASSLATKGDEQYF

v_call: TRBV9
clone_size: few
d_call: TRBD1
j_call: TRBJ2-7
cdr3_nt: TGTGCCAGCAGCGGCGCGGGGAGGACAGGGTCGCACGAGCAGTACTTC
cdr3_aa: CASSGAGRTGSHEQYF

v_call: TRBV3-1/TRBV3-2
clone_size: -
d_call: -
j_call: TRBJ1-1
cdr3_nt: TGTGCCAGCAGCCAAGGATCACAGAAGACTTTCTTT
cdr3_aa: CASSQGSQKTFF

v_call: TRBV28
clone_size: -
d_call: -
j_call: TRBJ1-5
cdr3_nt: TGTGCCAGCAGTTTTAGCAGGGCTCCACACCAGCATTTT
cdr3_aa: CASSFSRAPHQHF

v_call: TRBV6-6
clone_size: -
d_call: TRBD1
j_call: TRBJ1-2
cdr3_nt: TGTGCCAGCAGCTGGGACAGGGATAGGATTTTCTATGGCTACACCTTC
cdr3_aa: CASSWDRDRIFYGYTF

v_call: TRBV19
clone_size: few
d_call: TRBD1
j_call: TRBJ1-4
cdr3_nt: TGTGCCAGTAGTGACAGGGGGTCTGGTAATGAAAAACTGTTTTTT
cdr3_aa: CASSDRGSGNEKLFF

v_call: TRBV5-6
clone_size: -
d_call: -
j_call: TRBJ2-1
cdr3_nt: TGTGCCAGCCATGCGAAGGGGGTTGAGCAGTTCTTC
cdr3_aa: CASHAKGVEQFF

v_call: TRBV5-4
clone_size: -
d_call: -
j_call: TRBJ2-1
cdr3_nt: TGTGCCAGCAGCTCCCAGCGGGCCGGGCGAGATGAGCAGTTCTTC
cdr3_aa: CASSSQRAGRDEQFF

v_call: TRBV25-1
clone_size: few
d_call: -
j_call: TRBJ1-4
cdr3_nt: TGTGCCAGCAGTGAATGGGGCAGGGTTGGCGAAAAACTGTTTTTT
cdr3_aa: CASSEWGRVGEKLFF

v_call: TRBV15
clone_size: -
d_call: TRBD2
j_call: TRBJ2-1
cdr3_nt: TGTGCCACCAGCCCGGGACTAGCGGGAGATGAGCAGTTCTTC
cdr3_aa: CATSPGLAGDEQFF

v_call: TRBV27
clone_size: -
d_call: -
j_call: TRBJ1-5
cdr3_nt: TGTGCCAGCAGTTTATCGAGCGGGGGTAATCAGCCCCAGCATTTT
cdr3_aa: CASSLSSGGNQPQHF

v_call: TRBV6-5
clone_size: -
d_call: -
j_call: TRBJ1-5
cdr3_nt: TGTGCCAGCAGCCCGGAGGGTAATGGCAATCAGCCCCAGCATTTT
cdr3_aa: CASSPEGNGNQPQHF

v_call: TRBV6-5
clone_size: -
d_call: TRBD2
j_call: TRBJ2-1
cdr3_nt: TGTGCCAGCAGGCTAGCGGGATGGGATGAGCAGTTCTTC
cdr3_aa: CASRLAGWDEQFF

v_call: TRBV11-3
clone_size: -
d_call: -
j_call: TRBJ2-7
cdr3_nt: TGTGCCAGCAGCTACAGGGTGTACGAGCAGTACTTC
cdr3_aa: CASSYRVYEQYF

v_call: TRBV15
clone_size: -
d_call: TRBD1
j_call: TRBJ1-2
cdr3_nt: TGTGCCACCAGCAGGAGCGGACAGGGGAATAACTATGGCTACACCTTC
cdr3_aa: CATSRSGQGNNYGYTF

v_call: TRBV7-2
clone_size: -
d_call: -
j_call: TRBJ2-7
cdr3_nt: TGTGCCAGCAGCTTCCAGGGAACTCACGAGCAGTACTTC
cdr3_aa: CASSFQGTHEQYF

v_call: TRBV6-1
clone_size: -
d_call: -
j_call: TRBJ1-2
cdr3_nt: TGTGCCAGCAGTGAAACAGAGACCTTTGGCTACACCTTC
cdr3_aa: CASSETETFGYTF

v_call: TRBV7-9
clone_size: -
d_call: TRBD2
j_call: TRBJ2-2
cdr3_nt: TGTGCCAGCAGCCTAGCGGGAGCCGACGGGGAGCTGTTTTTT
cdr3_aa: CASSLAGADGELFF

v_call: TRBV5-8
clone_size: -
d_call: -
j_call: TRBJ1-1
cdr3_nt: TGTGCCAGCAGCTTGGGGGGGGTTGTGAACACTGAAGCTTTCTTT
cdr3_aa: CASSLGGVVNTEAFF

v_call: TRBV10-1
clone_size: -
d_call: -
j_call: TRBJ1-1
cdr3_nt: TGCGCCAGCAGACAGAACCTGAACACTGAAGCTTTCTTT
cdr3_aa: CASRQNLNTEAFF

v_call: TRBV4-1
clone_size: few
d_call: TRBD1
j_call: TRBJ1-4
cdr3_nt: TGCGCCAGCAGCCAACTCGTAACAGGGGGCTTAAAAGCCAGCGTATTT
cdr3_aa: CASSQLVTGGLKASVF

v_call: TRBV6-5
clone_size: -
d_call: TRBD1
j_call: TRBJ1-2
cdr3_nt: TGTGCCAGCAGCCGGGGACAGGTGTATGGCTACACCTTC
cdr3_aa: CASSRGQVYGYTF

v_call: TRBV6-5
clone_size: -
d_call: -
j_call: TRBJ2-7
cdr3_nt: TGTGCCAGCACCTGGTCTACGGGATGGTCCTACGAGCAGTACTTC
cdr3_aa: CASTWSTGWSYEQYF

v_call: TRBV7-3
clone_size: once
d_call: -
j_call: TRBJ2-3
cdr3_nt: TGTGCCAGCAGCTTATCCGTCGGACTCCCCGCAGATACGCAGTATTTT
cdr3_aa: CASSLSVGLPADTQYF

v_call: TRBV15
clone_size: -
d_call: -
j_call: TRBJ1-5
cdr3_nt: TGTGCCACCAGCAGAGAACTCGGGGATCGGAGGTACAATCAGCCCCAGCATTTT
cdr3_aa: CATSRELGDRRYNQPQHF

v_call: TRBV3-1/TRBV3-2
clone_size: -
d_call: TRBD1
j_call: TRBJ1-4
cdr3_nt: TGTGCCAGCAGCCATCCCCCACAGGGGGCAGGAGAAAAACTGTTTTTT
cdr3_aa: CASSHPPQGAGEKLFF

v_call: TRBV6-5
clone_size: -
d_call: -
j_call: TRBJ2-1
cdr3_nt: TGTGCCAGCAGTTACTCCAGGGCGAATGAGCAGTTCTTC
cdr3_aa: CASSYSRANEQFF

v_call: TRBV6-6
clone_size: -
d_call: TRBD2
j_call: TRBJ2-3
cdr3_nt: TGTGGCTCTAGCGGGAGCACAGATACGCAGTATTTT
cdr3_aa: CGSSGSTDTQYF

v_call: TRBV7-2
clone_size: -
d_call: -
j_call: TRBJ2-7
cdr3_nt: TGTGCCAGCAGCTTTGGACAGTTACCCGAGCAGTACTTC
cdr3_aa: CASSFGQLPEQYF

v_call: TRBV7-8
clone_size: few
d_call: -
j_call: TRBJ1-6
cdr3_nt: TGTGCCAGCAGCTTGACAGGCTATAATTCACCCCTCCACTTT
cdr3_aa: CASSLTGYNSPLHF

v_call: TRBV20-1
clone_size: -
d_call: TRBD1
j_call: TRBJ2-7
cdr3_nt: TGCAGTGCTAGTTTACGGACAGGGGGTGATGACGAGCAGTACTTC
cdr3_aa: CSASLRTGGDDEQYF

v_call: TRBV6-5
clone_size: -
d_call: TRBD2
j_call: TRBJ2-1
cdr3_nt: TGTGCCAGCACCTCGGGCGGGAGAAATGAGCAGTTCTTC
cdr3_aa: CASTSGGRNEQFF

v_call: TRBV4-1
clone_size: -
d_call: TRBD1
j_call: TRBJ2-3
cdr3_nt: TGCGCCAGCAAAAGACAGGGTAGCACAGATACGCAGTATTTT
cdr3_aa: CASKRQGSTDTQYF

v_call: TRBV29-1
clone_size: -
d_call: TRBD2
j_call: TRBJ2-1
cdr3_nt: TGCAGCGTAGGTGCGTCGACTAGCGGGAGAACCCTTGAGCAGTTCTTC
cdr3_aa: CSVGASTSGRTLEQFF